These 24 T cell receptor beta chains were sequenced from one sample in a study of CD8+ T cells in alopecia areata. On the basis of CD4, CD8alpha, NKG2D, NKG2ACE and other markers, pooled cutaneous lymph node cells were sorted. Extracted RNA was reverse transcribed, and the resulting cDNA served as sequencing template. Clones were read by immunoSEQ multiplex PCR, and TCRdb kept only the in-frame ones, dropping some. The sample shows roughly 260,000 clones, none of them appearing just once. The sample comprised CD4+ T cells sorted from a lymph node. The receptor source for this set is a C3H/HeJ mouse with alopecia areata. For this strain, the MHC haplotype corresponds to H2-k.

Comments on this clone: Any gene name here is a mouse gene name. The CDR3 end lies 4 residues beyond the end of the read and is filled in from the germline J gene. The chain combines TRBV5 with TRBJ1-1, with D possibly TRBD1 on 5 matching bases. CDR1 LGHNA and CDR2 YNLKQL come from the germline V gene (reference sequence). The CDR3 loop spans 15 amino acids. V lost 0 bases to trimming and J lost 4 bases, with 12 bases between them. The CDR3 is CASSQDRGLPTEVFF. The sequenced CDR3 bases are TGTGCCAGCAGCCAAGATCGGGGACTTCCCACA.

This clone came up a few times. Any gene name here is a mouse gene name. The read gets to within 4 residues of the CDR3 end, and the germline J gene fills in the rest. The same CDR3 arises from other DNA sequences in this sample as well. The V and J genes are TRBV13-3 and TRBJ2-7; TRBD2 agrees at 9 bases. Trimming at V came to 6 bases and at J to 0 bases, leaving 4 bases not matched to a gene. Looked up from germline, CDR1 is NNHDY and CDR2 is SYVADS. The CDR3 consists of 14 residues. The chain's CDR3 is CASKDWGSSYEQYF. CDR3 DNA (partial): TGTGCCAGCAAAGACTGGGGGAGCTCCTAT.

With respect to this clone: The listed genes are named as in mouse. The read finishes 4 residues shy of the CDR3 end, and the germline J gene is used to complete it. V is TRBV1 and J is TRBJ2-3, with 11 bases lining up with TRBD2. There are 16 residues in the CDR3. Looked up from germline, CDR1 is NSQYPW and CDR2 is LRSPGD (reference sequence). The junction had 3 bases not matched to a gene; V was cut back by 4 bases and J by 0 bases. This CDR3 reads CTCSVGLGVSAETLYF. The CDR3 bases that were read are TGCACCTGCAGTGTGGGACTGGGGGTTAGTGCAGAA.

Only a few counts were recorded for this clone. The gene names here belong to mouse. Read coverage stops 4 residues before the CDR3 terminus; the germline J gene supplies the remainder. J is TRBJ2-5 and V is TRBV29; 8 bases agree with TRBD1. The CDR3 is 13 amino acids. The germline gives CDR1 MSHET, CDR2 SYDVDS. Incomplete CDR3 DNA: TGTGCTAGCAGCGAGACAGGGGTAGAC. Protein product: CASSETGVD. The whole CDR3 sequence is CASSETGVDTQYF.

Of note for this clone: Genes here carry mouse names. The read ends 4 residues early relative to the CDR3; the germline J gene fills the gap. The sample carries other DNA sequences with the same CDR3. V and J are TRBV5 and TRBJ1-1, with a tentative D call TRBD1 (5 bases). This CDR3 is 13 amino acids long. Germline loops: CDR1 LGHNA, CDR2 YNLKQL (reference sequence). Trimming removed 3 bases from V and 3 bases from J, with 8 bases in between. The covered CDR3 bases are TGTGCCAGCAGCCACCGAGGGGACACA. It specifies CASSHRGDT. The CDR3 as a whole reads CASSHRGDTEVFF.

To note about this clone: Each gene name is a mouse one. The DNA ends 4 residues before the CDR3 does, and the rest of the CDR3 is filled in from the germline J gene. The gene calls are TRBV5 and TRBJ1-1, with D perhaps matching TRBD1 (6 bases). Germline lookup yields CDR1 LGHNA and CDR2 YNLKQL (reference sequence). CDR3 length: 15 amino acids. V shed 0 bases and J shed 3 bases, with 11 bases lying between them. CDR3 bases read: TGTGCCAGCAGCCAAGAATCCCCAGGGGACACA. Protein: CASSQESPGDT. Given in full, the CDR3 is CASSQESPGDTEVFF.

This clone was picked up a small number of times. The gene names here belong to mouse. The sequence runs out 3 residues before the end of the CDR3; the remainder is reconstructed from the germline J gene. The chain is built from TRBV31 and TRBJ1-6; no definite D call. TRBJ1-6 is designated an ORF whose function remains uncertain. Germline CDR1 is GKSSPN and CDR2 is SITVG. Trimming stripped 4 bases from V and 0 bases from J, with 4 bases between. The CDR3 loop spans 13 amino acids. CDR3 region: CAWTDSYNSPLYF. CDR3 DNA, as far as it was read: TGTGCCTGGACAGATTCCTATAATTCGCCC.

On this clone itself: The gene names here belong to mouse. The sequenced fragment ends 4 residues before the CDR3 boundary, so the rest is inferred from the germline J gene. The chain has TRBV17 and TRBJ2-1; 7 nucleotides line up with TRBD2. The CDR3 loop spans 14 amino acids. The J segment lost 6 bases and the V segment lost 3 bases, leaving 5 bases of the junction unmatched. Germline-derived CDR1 and CDR2 are MNHDT and YYDKIL. The DNA read from the CDR3 is TGTGCTAGCAGTAGGCTGGGGGTTACTGCT. Translated: CASSRLGVTA. In full, the CDR3 is CASSRLGVTAEQFF.

This clone was recorded a few times. The germline and genes are mouse ones. The read finishes 4 residues shy of the CDR3 end, and the germline J gene is used to complete it. The chain employs TRBV13-3 and TRBJ2-3; 9 nucleotides line up with TRBD2. Germline lookup yields CDR1 NNHDY and CDR2 SYVADS. The junction had 2 bases not matched to a gene; V was cut back by 1 base and J by 2 bases. The CDR3 length is 15 residues. The CDR3 DNA, read in part, is TGTGCCAGCAGTGATCTGGGGGGGAATGCAGAA. Residues: CASSDLGGNAE. The whole CDR3 is CASSDLGGNAETLYF.

This clone was counted only a few times. Gene and germline names: mouse. The CDR3 end falls 4 residues outside the read, so it is completed with the germline J gene. The chain links TRBV5 to TRBJ1-1; D possibly corresponds to TRBD1 (6 bases). The V gene's germline CDR1 is LGHNA and CDR2 YNLKQL (reference sequence). The CDR3 is 12 residues long. The covered CDR3 bases are TGTGCCAGCAGCCAGGGACAAAAA. Its protein is CASSQGQK. The CDR3 reads in full as CASSQGQKEVFF.

Notes on this clone: Mouse germline and gene names are used. CDR3 protein: CASSSLISAETLYF. The DNA read from the CDR3 is TGTGCTAGCAGTAGTCTAATTAGTGCAGAA. The rearrangement links TRBV17 to TRBJ2-3, with D unclear. Coverage ceases 4 residues before the CDR3 finishes, and the germline J gene fills in the end. In germline, CDR1 is MNHDT, CDR2 YYDKIL. With 3 bases removed from V and 0 bases from J, the gap between germline ends came to 7 bases. The length of the CDR3 is 14 residues.

In regard to this clone: Gene names and germline match the mouse. The CDR3 goes on 4 residues after the read ends, and that part is filled in from the germline J gene. This CDR3 is also generated by other DNA sequences in the sample. The genes are TRBV1 and TRBJ1-2; D possibly corresponds to TRBD1 (5 bases). CDR3 length equals 14 residues. CDR1 is NSQYPW and CDR2 is LRSPGD in the germline V gene (reference sequence). Trimming cost V 0 bases and J 4 bases, with 9 bases left between them. This chain's CDR3 is CTCSADQGGSDYTF. The sequenced CDR3 bases are TGCACCTGCAGTGCAGATCAGGGCGGCTCC. The full variable domain, rest sourced from reference TRBV1 and TRBJ1-2, is VTLLEQNPRWRLVPRGQAVNLRCILKNSQYPWMSWYQQDLQKQLQWLFTLRSPGDKEVKSLPGADYLATRVTDTELRLQVANMSQGRTLYCTCSADQGGSDYTFGSGTRLLVI.

Ten or more counts support this clone. Genes here carry mouse names. This specimen includes other DNA sequences encoding the same CDR3. The CDR3 here is CASTGQANSDYTF. Incomplete CDR3 DNA: TGTGCCAGCACGGGACAGGCAAACTCC. The chain employs TRBV13-1 and TRBJ1-2; 8 bases agree with TRBD1. The read ends 4 residues before the CDR3 terminus; that terminus is restored from the germline J gene. Germline V lookup: CDR1 NSHNY, CDR2 SYGAGN. Trimming took 6 bases from V and 0 from J; bases not matched to a gene: 1. This CDR3 spans 13 amino acids.

Points on this clone: The gene names here belong to mouse. The read is 4 residues too short to cover the CDR3 end, so that end is filled in from the germline J gene. The chain has TRBV5 and TRBJ2-7, with D perhaps matching TRBD1 (6 bases). This CDR3 has 15 amino acids. V was clipped by 0 bases and J by 0 bases, with 9 bases between them. CDR1 is LGHNA, CDR2 YNLKQL, per germline (reference sequence). The part of the CDR3 DNA that was read is TGTGCCAGCAGCCAAGATACGGACAGCTCCTAT. Translating it yields CASSQDTDSSY. The whole CDR3 protein reads CASSQDTDSSYEQYF.

This clone has ten or more counts. Gene and germline names: mouse. Partial CDR3 DNA: TGTGCTAGCAGCACCGGGACAGGGTTTGCT. Amino acid sequence: CASSTGTGFA. The complete CDR3 protein is CASSTGTGFAEQFF. The chain links TRBV17 to TRBJ2-1; 9 nucleotides agree with TRBD1. The CDR3 end lies 4 residues beyond the end of the read and is filled in from the germline J gene. This CDR3 is 14 amino acids long. Germline V gene sequence: CDR1 MNHDT, CDR2 YYDKIL. V was clipped by 6 bases and J by 6 bases; unmatched bases: 6.

Regarding this clone: Gene names are mouse gene names. The CDR3 extends 4 residues past the end of the read, so its final part is completed from the germline J gene. The chain has TRBV13-1 and TRBJ2-1; D possibly corresponds to TRBD2 (5 bases). Germline V gives CDR1 NSHNY, CDR2 SYGAGN. CDR3 size: 14 residues. The CDR3 is CASSDEWGGAEQFF. Incomplete CDR3 DNA: TGTGCCAGCAGTGATGAATGGGGAGGGGCT.

As to this clone: The gene names here belong to mouse. This CDR3 is also generated by other DNA sequences in the sample. CDR3 protein: CAWSLGAQDTQYF. The sequenced CDR3 bases are TGTGCCTGGAGTCTGGGGGCTCAAGAC. The chain is built from TRBV31 and TRBJ2-5; possibly TRBD1 or TRBD2 for D (6 bases each). The read comes to an end 4 residues before the CDR3 does, leaving the germline J gene to fill in the end. Looked up from germline, CDR1 is GKSSPN and CDR2 is SITVG. CDR3 length equals 13 residues. Trimming shortened V by 0 bases and J by 3 bases, and 7 bases separated the two germline ends.

This clone was recorded a few times. Gene names are the mouse ones. The CDR3 is cut off 4 residues early in the read; its end comes from the germline J gene. At the DNA level, this CDR3 is encoded by other sequences in the same sample as well. V gene TRBV19 combines with J gene TRBJ2-1, with D tentatively TRBD1 (6 bases). The CDR3 consists of 14 residues. From germline, CDR1 is FNHDT and CDR2 SITEND (reference sequence). V lost 5 bases to trimming and J lost 1 base, with 10 bases between them. The sequenced part of the CDR3 DNA is TGTGCCAGCAGACCGGGACAAAACTATGCT. It encodes CASRPGQNYA. The full CDR3 reads CASRPGQNYAEQFF.

Concerning this clone itself: The germline and genes are mouse ones. The read stops 4 residues short of the end of the CDR3; the missing end is completed from the germline J gene. This chain links TRBV13-2 with TRBJ2-7; TRBD2 aligns across 9 bases. The CDR3 loop spans 15 amino acids. The germline CDR1 and CDR2 sequences are NNHNN and SYGAGS (reference sequence). CDR3 protein: CASGDAWGGAYEQYF. The sequenced CDR3 bases are TGTGCCAGCGGTGATGCATGGGGGGGCGCTTAT.

With respect to this clone: Mouse germline and gene names are used. The read stops 4 residues short of the end of the CDR3; the missing end is completed from the germline J gene. The chain is built from TRBV13-1 and TRBJ2-5; 9 bases are shared with TRBD2. The CDR3 has 14 residues. Germline CDR1 and CDR2: NSHNY and SYGAGN. Here the CDR3 reads CASSPGGEADTQYF. CDR3 bases read: TGTGCCAGCAGTCCTGGGGGGGAGGCAGAC.

This clone was detected only a few times. Genes and germline come from the mouse. The sequence runs out 4 residues before the end of the CDR3; the remainder is reconstructed from the germline J gene. Additional DNA sequences in this sample encode the identical CDR3. The chain carries TRBV13-1 and TRBJ2-1, with D possibly matching TRBD1 (6 bases). The CDR3 spans 14 residues. V was clipped by 2 bases and J by 0 bases, with 6 bases between them. Germline CDR1 and CDR2: NSHNY and SYGAGN. The CDR3 DNA, read in part, is TGTGCCAGCAGTGACAGGGGTAACTATGCT. This codes for CASSDRGNYA. The whole CDR3 is CASSDRGNYAEQFF.

Only a few counts were recorded for this clone. Gene names follow the mouse nomenclature. Read coverage stops 4 residues before the CDR3 terminus; the germline J gene supplies the remainder. The V and J genes are TRBV13-3 and TRBJ2-3, with D maybe TRBD2 (6 bases). CDR1 is NNHDY, CDR2 SYVADS, per germline. V lost 2 bases, J lost 2 bases, and 12 bases lay in between. The CDR3 sequence is 15 residues long. CDR3 DNA (partial): TGTGCCAGCAGTGAGTCGGGGGGATTTGCAGAA. Its translation is CASSESGGFAE. The whole CDR3 is CASSESGGFAETLYF.

This clone turned up a few times. The gene symbols are mouse symbols. The sequenced fragment ends 4 residues before the CDR3 boundary, so the rest is inferred from the germline J gene. The genes are TRBV13-3 and TRBJ2-2; 8 bases match TRBD1. The trim removed 3 bases at V and 3 bases at J, leaving 7 bases unmatched. This CDR3 is 16 amino acids long. Germline values: CDR1 NNHDY, CDR2 SYVADS. CDR3 amino acids: CASSAPDRGDTGQLYF. The CDR3 DNA, read in part, is TGTGCCAGCAGTGCTCCTGACAGGGGTGACACCGGG.

About this clone itself: Sequence at one end of the junction differs from germline and may be a read error. Gene names and germline match the mouse. The missing CDR3 end, 4 residues past where the read stops, is filled in from the germline J gene. This chain links TRBV19 with TRBJ2-1; 7 nucleotides agree with TRBD1. Germline V gives CDR1 FNHDT, CDR2 SITEND (reference sequence). The CDR3 extends over 13 amino acids. The chain's CDR3 is CASSIDRAAEQFF. CDR3 DNA (partial): TGTGCCAGCAGCATAGACAGGGCCGCT.